This passage covers 31 T cell receptor beta chains from one sample sequenced in a study of blood T cell repertoires in COVID-19. Some clones are missing from TCRdb's copy, which holds only in-frame ones; the method was immunoSEQ multiplex PCR. The repertoire includes around 260,000 clones, 80% to 90% of them detected once, and just under 2% sits in the top ten. The sequenced material came from peripheral blood. These receptors were collected from a man aged 25-40 years with active or convalescent COVID-19.

The chain combines TRBV4-3 with TRBJ1-1, with D perhaps matching TRBD1 (5 bases). The CDR3 consists of 14 residues. Trimming shortened V by 5 bases and J by 2 bases, and 12 bases separated the two germline ends. Per the germline V gene, CDR1 is LGHNA and CDR2 is YSLEER. The CDR3 DNA reads as TGCGCCAGCAGCGGAGTGGGGGGAAACACTGAAGCTTTCTTT. As protein: CASSGVGGNTEAFF.

A remark on this clone: The DNA is omitted, as the CDR3 cannot be located on it reliably, and the CDR3 follows TCRdb's listing. The V and J genes are TRBV27 and TRBJ1-3; TRBD1, the table's D call, lacks a check against the DNA. The germline gives CDR1 MNHEY, CDR2 SMNVEV (reference sequence). The CDR3 spans 14 residues, counting both ends. The CDR3 loop is CASSSWGSGNTVYF.

This chain links TRBV12-2 with TRBJ1-1. TRBV12-2 is a listed pseudogene. The CDR3 totals 17 residues. The CDR3 region is CASRLEVGGGEDTEAFF. The DNA of the CDR3 is TGTGCAAGTCGCTTAGAAGTTGGTGGGGGGGAGGACACTGAAGCTTTCTTT.

The chain uses TRBV7-2 and TRBJ1-4; 8 positions agree with TRBD1. Germline loops: CDR1 SGHTA, CDR2 FQGNSA. The CDR3 is 17 residues long. V trimming: 5 bases; J trimming: 7 bases; junction bases outside the gene matches: 15. CDR3 sequence reads: CASSPGQGGGSGEKLFF. The DNA for the CDR3 is TGTGCCAGCAGCCCCGGACAGGGTGGGGGGTCAGGTGAAAAACTGTTTTTT.

V is TRBV7-2 and J is TRBJ2-5; 12 bases line up with TRBD2. This CDR3 has 15 amino acids. In germline, CDR1 is SGHTA, CDR2 FQGNSA. J was trimmed by 4 bases and V by 5 bases; bases with no gene match: 5. In nucleotides, the CDR3 is TGTGCCAGCAGCCAACGACTAGCGGGGGTAGAGACCCAGTACTTC. Protein product: CASSQRLAGVETQYF.

V usage is TRBV11-2 and J usage is TRBJ2-1; TRBD2 matches at 10 bases. Losses at the gene ends were 3 bases for V and 4 bases for J; bases not matched to a gene: 6. The CDR3 sequence is 16 residues long. The germline gives CDR1 SGHAT, CDR2 FQNNGV. The CDR3 DNA reads as TGTGCCAGCAGCTTTTCTCTAGCGGGGGAATACAATGAGCAGTTCTTC. This gives the protein CASSFSLAGEYNEQFF.

The chain has TRBV4-2 and TRBJ2-3, with 7 positions matching TRBD2. Germline CDR1 and CDR2: LGHNA and YNFKEQ. The CDR3 runs to 15 residues. Germline trimming cut 0 bases from V and 6 bases from J; bases unmatched to any gene: 6. Here the CDR3 DNA reads TGTGCCAGCAGCCAAGATCCGGGGGGTGCTGATACGCAGTATTTT. Translated, it gives CASSQDPGGADTQYF.

V and J are TRBV30 and TRBJ2-3; D possibly corresponds to TRBD1 (6 bases). V was trimmed by 3 bases and J by 5 bases, leaving 15 bases between them. The CDR3 totals 14 residues. CDR1 and CDR2 from the germline V gene are GTSNPN and SVGIG (reference sequence). The CDR3 here is CAWSPGLRGDTQYF. The DNA for the CDR3 is TGTGCCTGGAGCCCGGGCCTCAGGGGAGATACGCAGTATTTT.

This clone has just a few counts. The chain carries TRBV4-3 and TRBJ1-3, with D possibly being TRBD1 (5 bases). Trimming stripped 0 bases from V and 6 bases from J, with 21 bases between. CDR3 length: 18 amino acids. The germline CDR1 and CDR2 sequences are LGHNA and YSLEER. Here the CDR3 DNA reads TGCGCCAGCAGCCAAGATTGGACCCCTGGGGCTCTAGAAAACACCATATATTTT. Translated, it gives CASSQDWTPGALENTIYF.

This clone was observed a handful of times. This chain connects TRBV4-2 to TRBJ2-7; 8 nucleotides match TRBD2. V gave up 0 bases and J gave up 0 bases; unmatched junction bases: 1. Germline V gene data show CDR1 as LGHNA and CDR2 as YNFKEQ. CDR3 length equals 15 residues. CDR3 nucleotides: TGTGCCAGCAGCCAAGAGAGCGGGAGCTCCTACGAGCAGTACTTC. This codes for CASSQESGSSYEQYF.

J is TRBJ1-6 and V is TRBV6-5; D ambiguous. The CDR3 runs 14 residues. The V and J ends lost 2 bases and 8 bases respectively, with 10 bases between them. Germline V gives CDR1 MNHEY, CDR2 SVGAGI. CDR3 bases: TGTGCCAGCAGTTACGGCAACCTGGATTCACCCCTCCACTTT. This translates into CASSYGNLDSPLHF.

The chain has TRBV7-6 and TRBJ1-5, with TRBD1 matching over 7 bases. V gave up 1 base and J gave up 0 bases; unmatched junction bases: 0. Per germline, CDR1 SGHVS and CDR2 FNYEAQ. This CDR3 has 15 amino acids. CDR3 loop: CASSLGDSSNQPQHF. CDR3 bases: TGTGCCAGCAGCTTAGGGGACAGTAGCAATCAGCCCCAGCATTTT.

This chain connects TRBV18 to TRBJ1-1; D remains ambiguous. CDR3 length: 14 residues. CDR1 and CDR2 from the germline V gene are KGHSH and LQKENI. The V end was cut by 3 bases, the J end by 2 bases, with 10 bases between. The CDR3 is CASSPSAENTEAFF. In DNA form, the CDR3 reads TGTGCCAGCTCACCGTCAGCGGAAAACACTGAAGCTTTCTTT.

The J gene is TRBJ2-3, the V gene TRBV5-1, with 7 nucleotides matching TRBD2. J was trimmed by 2 bases and V by 7 bases; bases with no gene match: 4. The CDR3 loop spans 13 amino acids. Germline CDR1 reads SGHRS; CDR2 reads YFSETQ. CDR3 region: CASRAGVTDTQYF. The CDR3 DNA is TGCGCCAGCCGGGCGGGGGTCACAGATACGCAGTATTTT.

For this clone: This CDR3 is also generated by other DNA sequences in the sample. This rearrangement joins TRBV2 to TRBJ1-2; 7 bases match TRBD1. The CDR3 has 14 amino acids. The germline V gene has CDR1 SNHLY and CDR2 FYNNEI. Losses at the gene ends were 6 bases for V and 1 base for J; bases not matched to a gene: 5. The CDR3 nucleotides read TGTGCCAGCAGGCCGGACAGGAATAACTATGGCTACACCTTC. It translates to CASRPDRNNYGYTF.

This chain links TRBV6-5 with TRBJ1-5, with TRBD1 matching over 10 bases. Trimming removed 6 bases from V and 5 bases from J; junction bases left unmatched: 7. Germline V gives CDR1 MNHEY, CDR2 SVGAGI. The CDR3 runs 15 residues. In DNA form, the CDR3 reads TGTGCCAGCAGCTCAGACAGGGGGCGAGATCAGCCCCAGCATTTT. Its protein is CASSSDRGRDQPQHF.

This clone was detected only once. The chain is built from TRBV7-8 and TRBJ1-2; 9 bases line up with TRBD1. Germline V gene lookup returns CDR1 SGHVS and CDR2 FQNEAQ. This CDR3 is built from 13 residues. Trimming at V came to 1 base and at J to 6 bases, leaving 0 bases not matched to a gene. CDR3 in amino acids: CASSLGTGDGYTF. The CDR3 nucleotides read TGTGCCAGCAGCTTAGGGACAGGGGATGGCTACACCTTC.

V gene TRBV18 combines with J gene TRBJ2-7; 12 nucleotides match TRBD2. The junction had 7 bases not matched to a gene; V was cut back by 3 bases and J by 4 bases. This CDR3 region has 16 residues. CDR1 is KGHSH and CDR2 is LQKENI in the germline V gene. The CDR3 DNA is TGTGCCAGCTCACCGGCGACTAGCGGGGGTGCATACGAGCAGTACTTC. This codes for CASSPATSGGAYEQYF.

The chain couples TRBV29-1 to TRBJ2-5, with a tentative D call TRBD2 (5 bases). Trimming shortened V by 3 bases and J by 5 bases, and 16 bases separated the two germline ends. There are 14 residues in the CDR3. Germline CDR1 reads SQVTM; CDR2 reads ANQGSEA. The CDR3 region is CSVDGEGFEETQYF. DNA of the CDR3: TGCAGCGTTGATGGTGAGGGTTTCGAGGAGACCCAGTACTTC.

This clone was recorded only once. V gene TRBV24-1 combines with J gene TRBJ2-1; 8 positions agree with TRBD1. Germline CDR1 KGHDR, CDR2 SFDVKD. V trimming: 3 bases; J trimming: 8 bases; junction bases outside the gene matches: 8. CDR3 length equals 15 residues. Written as DNA, the CDR3 is TGTGCCACCAGTGATACAACAGGGGGTGGGCATGAGCAGTTCTTC. Encoded protein: CATSDTTGGGHEQFF.

This sequence joins TRBV12-3 or TRBV12-4 and TRBJ1-2; maybe TRBD1 (5 bases). The CDR3 contains 13 residues. Trimming left V 10 bases short and J 8 bases short, with 20 bases between. Here the CDR3 reads CAMVGPGSDGYTF. DNA of the CDR3: TGTGCCATGGTCGGGCCAGGGTCGGACGGCTACACCTTC.

This clone has only a few counts. The chain has TRBV4-2 and TRBJ1-2; 7 bases are shared with TRBD1. This CDR3 has 16 amino acids. V shed 1 base, J shed 0 bases, and the junction held 5 bases outside the gene matches. Germline assignment: CDR1 LGHNA and CDR2 YNFKEQ. The CDR3 loop reads CASSQAEGAANYGYTF. For the CDR3, the DNA is TGTGCCAGCAGCCAAGCGGAGGGGGCGGCTAACTATGGCTACACCTTC.

This chain joins TRBV15 and TRBJ1-2; D not certain. The germline CDR1 and CDR2 sequences are LNHNV and YYDKDF (reference sequence). Trimming shortened V by 0 bases and J by 5 bases, and 4 bases separated the two germline ends. The CDR3 runs 12 residues. CDR3 nucleotides: TGTGCCACCAGCAGAGACCATTATGGCTACACCTTC. Translation gives CATSRDHYGYTF.

The chain combines TRBV6-5 with TRBJ1-3, with a tentative D call TRBD1 (6 bases). The germline gives CDR1 MNHEY, CDR2 SVGAGI. The CDR3 runs to 14 residues. Deletions cut 9 bases from V and 8 bases from J, with 20 bases between. The CDR3, as DNA: TGTGCCAGTAAGACAGGACTTAGTCGGGACACCATATATTTT. Protein product: CASKTGLSRDTIYF.

This clone turned up a few times. CDR3: CASSYSDRGRETQYF. The CDR3 region has the DNA TGTGCCAGCAGTTACTCGGACAGGGGGAGAGAGACCCAGTACTTC. The chain links TRBV6-5 to TRBJ2-5; 10 nucleotides agree with TRBD1. Germline CDR1 reads MNHEY; CDR2 reads SVGAGI. The junction had 2 bases not matched to a gene; V was cut back by 0 bases and J by 4 bases. The CDR3 is made up of 15 amino acids.

The rearrangement uses TRBV6-2 or TRBV6-3 and TRBJ2-2, with 8 bases identical to TRBD2. Looked up from germline, CDR1 is MNHEY and CDR2 is SVGEGT. The CDR3 totals 17 residues. The V and J ends lost 1 base and 2 bases, in that order; junction bases with no gene match: 6. CDR3 protein: CASSYYPGLGNTGELFF. The DNA of the CDR3 is TGTGCCAGCAGTTACTACCCGGGACTAGGTAACACCGGGGAGCTGTTTTTT.

The rearrangement uses TRBV19 and TRBJ1-1; 7 positions agree with TRBD1. Per germline, CDR1 LNHDA and CDR2 SQIVND (reference sequence). The CDR3 runs 15 residues. After removal of 6 bases from V and 3 bases from J, the junction contained 10 bases not matched to a gene. As DNA, the CDR3 is TGTGCCAGTAGAGAAACAGGGGTACGTTACACTGAAGCTTTCTTT. Its protein product is CASRETGVRYTEAFF.

This clone has just a few counts. This chain joins TRBV6-4 and TRBJ2-6; 8 bases align to TRBD1. The germline V gene encodes CDR1 MRHNA and CDR2 SNTAGT. This CDR3 contains 16 residues. The trim removed 8 bases at V and 0 bases at J, leaving 6 bases unmatched. In nucleotides, the CDR3 is TGTGCCAGCTCCCGGGACAGGAGCTCTGGGGCCAACGTCCTGACTTTC. This gives the protein CASSRDRSSGANVLTF.

Notes on this clone: Relative to the germline gene, one junction end is altered; a read error may explain this. DNA of the CDR3: TGTGCCAGCACCTTGAGGACTAGCGGGGGCACAGATACGCAGTATTTT. This encodes CASTLRTSGGTDTQYF. This chain connects TRBV5-4 to TRBJ2-3; 12 bases are shared with TRBD2. This CDR3 comprises 16 residues. CDR1 is SGHNT and CDR2 is YYREEE in the germline V gene (reference sequence). The full variable domain, rest sourced from reference TRBV5-4 and TRBJ2-3, is ETGVTQSPTHLIKTRGQQVTLRCSSQSGHNTVSWYQQALGQGPQFIFQYYREEENGRGNFPPRFSGLQFPNYSSELNVNALELDDSALYLCASTLRTSGGTDTQYFGPGTRLTVL.

The J gene is TRBJ1-5, the V gene TRBV2; weak D call: TRBD1 (6 bases). Trimming removed 6 bases at V and 5 bases at J, with 11 bases between. CDR3 length equals 13 residues. Germline V gives CDR1 SNHLY, CDR2 FYNNEI. In nucleotides, the CDR3 is TGTGCCAGCAGCCTACAGGGTTATCAGCCCCAGCATTTT. It codes for CASSLQGYQPQHF.

The chain recombines TRBV2 with TRBJ2-7; 7 bases agree with TRBD1. There are 13 residues in the CDR3. Germline loops: CDR1 SNHLY, CDR2 FYNNEI. The trim removed 8 bases at V and 6 bases at J, leaving 10 bases unmatched. Here the CDR3 DNA reads TGTGCCAGCGGACGGGACAGACCGGGCGAGCAGTACTTC. It specifies CASGRDRPGEQYF.